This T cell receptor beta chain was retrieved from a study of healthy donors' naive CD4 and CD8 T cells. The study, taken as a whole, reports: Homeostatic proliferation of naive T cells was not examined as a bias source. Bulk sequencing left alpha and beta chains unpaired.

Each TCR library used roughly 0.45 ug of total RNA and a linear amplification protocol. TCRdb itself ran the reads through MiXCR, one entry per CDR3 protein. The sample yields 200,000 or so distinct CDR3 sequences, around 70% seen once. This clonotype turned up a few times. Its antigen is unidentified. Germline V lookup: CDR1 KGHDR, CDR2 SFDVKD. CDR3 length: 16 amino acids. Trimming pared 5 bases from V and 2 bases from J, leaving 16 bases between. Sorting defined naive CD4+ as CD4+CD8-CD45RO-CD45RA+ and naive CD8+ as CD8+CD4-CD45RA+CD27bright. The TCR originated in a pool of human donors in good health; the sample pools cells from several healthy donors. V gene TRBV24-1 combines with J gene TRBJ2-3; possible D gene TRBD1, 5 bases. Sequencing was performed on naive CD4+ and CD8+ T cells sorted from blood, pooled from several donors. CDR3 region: CATSGPQGTHTDTQYF. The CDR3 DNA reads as TGTGCCACCAGTGGACCTCAGGGTACCCACACAGATACGCAGTATTTT.